Sequencing of this TCR beta chain was carried out in a study of blood T cell repertoires in COVID-19 (dated by TCRdb to 2018 to 2021). For context, the study as a whole: Collaborator samples came from the United States, Italy and Spain and covered acute and convalescent phases of COVID-19. The repertoires were released in a freely available public database intended as a resource for research on the immune response to SARS-CoV-2. The sample metadata nearly always contained a de-identified subject ID, COVID-19 status, age in years and sex. The material from the prospective study consisted of cDNA or gDNA derived from T cells, B-cell-depleted T cells, or PBMCs. Where available, HLA class I and class II types were taken from metadata supplied by the sample provider and were not determined by assay-based typing. Subjects who had been exposed to COVID-19, were actively infected with it, or had recovered from it provided the deeply sampled blood TCRbeta repertoires that made up the dataset. The samples were drawn from the first 160 participants of the ongoing ImmuneRACE study and from 1,254 subjects provided by 6 global collaborators.

TCRbeta CDR3 regions were amplified from genomic DNA using the immunoSEQ Assay, a bias-controlled multiplex PCR. In the original analysis: Nucleated cell counts per sample were estimated from amplification of reference gene primers within the assay. To quantify the absolute abundance of each unique TCRbeta CDR3 rearrangement, sequence reads were collapsed and filtered. For each sample, productive Simpson clonality was calculated as the square root of Simpson's diversity index over productive rearrangements. Sourced from immuneACCESS, this table was stored by TCRdb with only in-frame sequences that have V and J called. A share of the clones is absent; for the studies checked, an unresolved V gene accounts for under half, and the remainder has no known explanation. V and J calls and clone size are those listed in that table; D and trimming were worked out from the DNA. Across this sample there are some 530,000 clones, with approximately 85% seen only once. More than 3% of the sample lies in the top ten.

Overall results and qualifications from the work: How much clinical and demographic metadata was included differed by source and by participant, and the metadata was provided uncurated.

Cut back by 0 bases and 0 bases, the V and J ends lie 10 bases apart. The CDR3 measures 16 amino acids from cysteine to phenylalanine. The kept DNA is CDR3 alone, 48 bases in frame from the first base. Via the germline V gene (reference sequence), CDR1 is SGHNT and CDR2 YYREEE. As for this clone: No cognate antigen has been identified for it. Per-nucleotide qualities are absent, and no much larger clonotype sits a single base away.

Whole blood was collected in K2EDTA tubes by collaborating institutions according to the institutions' own protocols. For TCRbeta analysis, collaborators shipped samples as frozen whole blood, isolated PBMCs, or DNA extracted from either of those sample types. This chain is built from TRBV5-4 and TRBJ2-4; matching of 6 bases hints at TRBD1 as the D gene. Specimen: peripheral blood. The receptor's source is a human donor in a cohort sampled during active COVID-19. The nucleotides are TGTGCCAGCAGCTTGGGGGGGCAGGGAGCCAAAAACATTCAGTACTTC. It translates as CASSLGGQGAKNIQYF.